The 8 T cell receptor beta chains given below trace back to one sample, sequenced in a study of CD8+ T cells in alopecia areata. RNA was isolated and reverse transcribed to cDNA, the sequencing template. Measured with immunoSEQ multiplex PCR; TCRdb has only the in-frame clones, and not every one. The sample yields some 240,000 clones, about 58% seen once. This sample's treatment: oral pan-JAK inhibitor, 5-10 mg twice daily. Material: CD4+ T cells sorted from blood, obtained at week 4, from a patient treated with tofacitinib. These TCRs come from a human donor with alopecia areata.

This chain connects TRBV2 to TRBJ1-1, with D maybe TRBD1 (5 bases). The V gene's germline CDR1 is SNHLY and CDR2 FYNNEI. The CDR3 is made up of 14 amino acids. The V end lost 5 bases, the J end lost 4 bases, and 14 bases lay between the germline ends. The CDR3 loop is CASSPRGLRTEAFF. The CDR3, as DNA: TGTGCCAGCAGTCCGCGGGGCCTCCGCACTGAAGCTTTCTTT.

This clone showed up just a few times. The chain is built from TRBV4-1 and TRBJ1-3; possible D gene TRBD1, 6 bases. The germline V gene encodes CDR1 MGHRA and CDR2 YSYEKL. V lost 0 bases and J lost 7, with 13 bases in between. CDR3 length: 15 amino acids. The CDR3 DNA follows: TGCGCCAGCAGCCAAGACCTACAGGGTTTCAACACCATATATTTT. It translates to CASSQDLQGFNTIYF.

The gene calls are TRBV6-5 and TRBJ2-5; TRBD2 might be the D (6 bases). Germline CDR1 reads MNHEY; CDR2 reads SVGAGI. V shed 2 bases and J shed 1 base, with 11 bases lying between them. This CDR3 region has 15 residues. The CDR3 loop is CASSYGRGTQETQYF. The CDR3 DNA reads TGTGCCAGCAGTTACGGGCGGGGCACCCAAGAGACCCAGTACTTC.

The rearrangement links TRBV18 to TRBJ1-6, with unresolved D. Between the trimmed V and J ends, which lost 2 bases and 10 bases, there was a span of 9 bases. The germline V gene has CDR1 KGHSH and CDR2 LQKENI. The CDR3 is 13 residues long. The DNA for the CDR3 is TGTGCCAGCTCACCATCAAGTGCCTCACCCCTCCACTTT. Translation gives CASSPSSASPLHF. Full variable domain (rest looked up from reference TRBV18 and TRBJ1-6): NAGVMQNPRHLVRRRGQEARLRCSPMKGHSHVYWYRQLPEEGLKFMVYLQKENIIDESGMPKERFSAEFPKEGPSILRIQQVVRGDSAAYFCASSPSSASPLHFGNGTRLTVT.

This CDR3 is CAYTGDGYTF. The CDR3 DNA reads TGTGCCTACACGGGAGATGGCTACACCTTC. V gene TRBV30 combines with J gene TRBJ1-2; no clear D. V gave up 7 bases and J gave up 6 bases, with 9 bases separating them. The CDR3 consists of 10 residues. In germline, CDR1 is GTSNPN, CDR2 SVGIG (reference sequence). Complete variable domain (other parts from reference TRBV30 and TRBJ1-2): SQTIHQWPATLVQPVGSPLSLECTVEGTSNPNLYWYRQAAGRGLQLLFYSVGIGQISSEVPQNLSASRPQDRQFILSSKKLLLSDSGFYLCAYTGDGYTFGSGTRLTVV.

This sequence joins TRBV30 and TRBJ1-2; TRBD1 agrees at 9 bases. With 5 bases clipped from V and 2 bases from J, the junction kept 9 bases outside the gene matches. The CDR3 sequence is 15 residues long. Germline assignment: CDR1 GTSNPN and CDR2 SVGIG (reference sequence). In DNA, the CDR3 is TGTGCCTGGCACCGGGACAGGGTGATGAACTATGGCTACACCTTC. Translating it yields CAWHRDRVMNYGYTF.

The chain has TRBV18 and TRBJ2-5, with 8 bases lining up with TRBD1. The CDR3 consists of 15 residues. The germline CDR1 and CDR2 sequences are KGHSH and LQKENI. Unmatched junction bases numbered 3, after V lost 3 bases and J lost 0 bases. DNA for the CDR3: TGTGCCAGCTCACCGCGACAGGGGTACCAAGAGACCCAGTACTTC. Amino acid sequence: CASSPRQGYQETQYF.

This clone was seen at least ten times. V and J are TRBV19 and TRBJ2-1; TRBD1 agrees at 10 bases. Trimming took 5 bases from V and 0 from J; bases not matched to a gene: 16. The CDR3 contains 20 residues. The germline CDR1 and CDR2 sequences are LNHDA and SQIVND (reference sequence). Here the CDR3 DNA reads TGTGCCAGTAGTTCATACCCGGGACAGGGGCACAGGGGCTCCTACAATGAGCAGTTCTTC. Its translation: CASSSYPGQGHRGSYNEQFF.